This T cell receptor beta chain emerged from a study of T-cell reconstitution after alpha-beta-depleted transplantation in children. Overall study results and limits: Several patients had high TCRbeta diversity at day 60; it came from surviving recipient T cells and thymic progenitors. It was newly produced T cells that mostly accounted for T-cell counts and diversity one year after transplant.

V shed 6 bases, J shed 0 bases, and the junction held 4 bases outside the gene matches. The CDR3 is 14 amino acids. Germline CDR1 SQVTM, CDR2 ANQGSEA. Molecular barcoding with unique molecular identifiers was used for the TCRbeta library. TCRdb itself ran the PCR reads through MiXCR, one entry per CDR3 protein. The sample lists some 220,000 distinct CDR3 sequences, roughly a tenth occurring once. This clonotype occurred many times. Its specificity is not known. The input for sequencing was PBMCs, taken before TCRalphabeta/CD19-depleted stem cell transplant. The clonotype originates from a child younger than two with acute myeloid leukemia, due to receive a stem cell transplant. V usage is TRBV29-1 and J usage is TRBJ1-4; 7 positions agree with TRBD1. The CDR3 DNA is TGCAGCGTGGGACAGCTTGCAACTAATGAAAAACTGTTTTTT. It codes for CSVGQLATNEKLFF. Using reference TRBV29-1 and TRBJ1-4 for the parts outside the CDR3, the full variable domain is SAVISQKPSRDICQRGTSLTIQCQVDSQVTMMFWYRQQPGQSLTLIATANQGSEATYESGFVIDKFPISRPNLTFSTLTVSNMSPEDSSIYLCSVGQLATNEKLFFGSGTQLSVL.